The 19 T cell receptor beta chains given below trace back to one sample, sequenced in a study of cytomegalovirus exposure and HLA in healthy donors. PCR used 60 Vbeta primers and 13 Jbeta primers. The protocol was immunoSEQ multiplex PCR, while the TCRdb copy is restricted to in-frame clones and leaves out a portion. This sample's table reports about 170,000 clones. The sample was PBMCs. The receptors come from a woman aged 55-69 years in good health and CMV-seronegative.

The V gene is TRBV5-4, the J gene TRBJ2-6; D ambiguous. Germline loops: CDR1 SGHNT, CDR2 YYREEE (reference sequence). The CDR3 spans 15 residues. V shed 1 base and J shed 2 bases, with 7 bases lying between them. The CDR3 is CASSLPVPGANVLTF. The CDR3 coding sequence is TGTGCCAGCAGCTTGCCAGTCCCTGGGGCCAACGTCCTGACTTTC.

The chain uses TRBV5-1 and TRBJ2-6; 8 nucleotides align to TRBD2. V lost 4 bases to trimming and J lost 4 bases; unmatched junction nucleotides: 4. The CDR3 is made up of 15 amino acids. Germline values: CDR1 SGHRS, CDR2 YFSETQ. CDR3 nucleotide sequence: TGCGCCAGCAGCCCGGGGGGGATCGGGGCCAACGTCCTGACTTTC. It is translated as CASSPGGIGANVLTF.

For this clone: Other DNA sequences in this specimen translate into the identical CDR3. V and J are TRBV18 and TRBJ2-1; a possible D gene is TRBD2 (6 bases). Trimming removed 3 bases at V and 7 bases at J, with 7 bases between. Germline CDR1 is KGHSH and CDR2 is LQKENI. The CDR3 spans 12 residues. For the CDR3, the DNA is TGTGCCAGCTCACCGGGGGGTAATGAGCAGTTCTTC. It codes for CASSPGGNEQFF.

Turning to this clone: Other DNA variants within this sample encode the same CDR3. V gene TRBV30 combines with J gene TRBJ2-2, with 9 bases that match TRBD2. In germline, CDR1 is GTSNPN, CDR2 SVGIG (reference sequence). The CDR3 totals 16 residues. V was clipped by 3 bases and J by 5 bases; unmatched bases: 10. The DNA of the CDR3 is TGTGCCTGGAGGGAGACCAGCGGGAGGAGAACCGGGGAGCTGTTTTTT. Protein product: CAWRETSGRRTGELFF.

The rearrangement links TRBV7-7 to TRBJ2-1, with TRBD2 matching 7 bases. Germline values: CDR1 SSHAT, CDR2 FNYEAQ (reference sequence). The CDR3 spans 16 residues. J lost 0 bases, V lost 5 bases, and 7 bases had no gene match. Here the CDR3 DNA reads TGTGCCAGCAGCCTACTCGGCGGGAGCTCCTACAATGAGCAGTTCTTC. It encodes CASSLLGGSSYNEQFF.

The V gene is TRBV19, the J gene TRBJ1-1; no clear D. V was pared by 3 bases and J by 1 base, with 9 bases between. This CDR3 contains 14 residues. CDR1 is LNHDA, CDR2 SQIVND, per germline (reference sequence). The CDR3 loop is CASSIVLTNTEAFF. The CDR3, as DNA: TGTGCCAGTAGTATTGTACTTACGAACACTGAAGCTTTCTTT.

CDR3 protein: CASSQRAMNTGELFF. The CDR3 nucleotides read TGTGCCAGCAGCCAGAGGGCTATGAACACCGGGGAGCTGTTTTTT. This chain links TRBV27 with TRBJ2-2, with a weak D call TRBD2 (5 bases). The CDR3 covers 15 residues. The V gene's germline CDR1 is MNHEY and CDR2 SMNVEV (reference sequence). With 6 bases removed from V and 1 base from J, the gap between germline ends came to 12 bases.

The rearrangement uses TRBV4-2 and TRBJ2-7; tentative D call: TRBD2 (5 bases). Trimming removed 4 bases from V and 6 bases from J, with 22 bases in between. The CDR3 is 16 residues long. CDR1 and CDR2 (germline): LGHNA, YNFKEQ. The CDR3 sequence is CASSLRGRADRPEQYF. The CDR3 DNA follows: TGTGCCAGCAGCCTCAGAGGCCGAGCGGACCGCCCCGAGCAGTACTTC.

The rearrangement uses TRBV5-1 and TRBJ2-7, with TRBD1 identical over 8 bases. This CDR3 has 15 amino acids. CDR1 and CDR2 (germline): SGHRS, YFSETQ. V was clipped by 0 bases and J by 4 bases; unmatched bases: 6. This chain's CDR3 is CASSLGGTGSYEQYF. The CDR3 nucleotides are TGCGCCAGCAGCTTGGGGGGGACAGGCTCTTACGAGCAGTACTTC.

The chain employs TRBV5-1 and TRBJ1-3, with a weak D call TRBD1 (6 bases). Trimming shortened V by 3 bases and J by 2 bases, and 12 bases separated the two germline ends. The CDR3 runs to 15 residues. From germline, CDR1 is SGHRS and CDR2 YFSETQ. The CDR3 region has the DNA TGCGCCAGCAGCTCCCGGGGGGGCACTGGAAACACCATATATTTT. This gives the protein CASSSRGGTGNTIYF.

The chain carries TRBV7-9 and TRBJ1-6; possible D gene TRBD1, 6 bases. V was shortened by 6 bases and J by 10 bases, with 19 bases between the two germline ends. The CDR3 is 15 amino acids. CDR1 is SEHNR, CDR2 FQNEAQ, per germline (reference sequence). CDR3 loop: CASRQAGARGSPLHF. CDR3 DNA: TGTGCCAGCAGGCAGGCGGGGGCGAGGGGGTCACCCCTCCACTTT.

This chain joins TRBV11-3 and TRBJ2-5, with D maybe TRBD1 (6 bases). This CDR3 has 13 residues. From germline, CDR1 is SGHNT and CDR2 YENEEA. Trimming cost V 8 bases and J 3 bases, with 13 bases left between them. The CDR3 nucleotides are TGTGCCAGCGCACCAGGGGCCGAAGAGACCCAGTACTTC. This codes for CASAPGAEETQYF. Using reference TRBV11-3 and TRBJ2-5 for the parts outside the CDR3, the full variable domain is EAGVVQSPRYKIIEKKQPVAFWCNPISGHNTLYWYLQNLGQGPELLIRYENEEAVDDSQLPKDRFSAERLKGVDSTLKIQPAELGDSAVYLCASAPGAEETQYFGPGTRLLVL.

The V and J genes are TRBV7-2 and TRBJ1-2, with 8 bases lining up with TRBD1. Germline CDR1 is SGHTA and CDR2 is FQGNSA. The J segment lost 7 bases and the V segment lost 4 bases, leaving 11 bases of the junction unmatched. The CDR3 has 15 residues. The CDR3 coding sequence is TGTGCCAGCAGCTCCACCGGGACAGGAGGGAGTGGCTACACCTTC. It translates to CASSSTGTGGSGYTF.

The chain couples TRBV18 to TRBJ1-2; no clear D. The CDR3 totals 13 residues. Per the germline V gene, CDR1 is KGHSH and CDR2 is LQKENI. Trimming removed 3 bases from V and 5 bases from J, with 10 bases in between. Here the CDR3 reads CASSPDTVYGYTF. The CDR3 coding sequence is TGTGCCAGCTCACCTGACACCGTATATGGCTACACCTTC.

The rearrangement links TRBV2 to TRBJ2-5, with 7 bases that match TRBD1. The CDR3 is made up of 11 amino acids. CDR1 and CDR2 from the germline V gene are SNHLY and FYNNEI. With V trimmed by 10 bases and J by 3 bases, 2 bases remained unmatched. The CDR3 nucleotides are TGTGCCAACGGACAGGAAGAGACCCAGTACTTC. Amino acid sequence: CANGQEETQYF.

This chain joins TRBV2 and TRBJ2-1; 9 bases line up with TRBD1. Germline V gene data show CDR1 as SNHLY and CDR2 as FYNNEI. The CDR3 consists of 13 residues. After removal of 5 bases from V and 7 bases from J, the junction contained 3 bases not matched to a gene. The CDR3 DNA follows: TGTGCCAGCAGTCCGGGACAGGGTAATGAGCAGTTCTTC. Protein sequence: CASSPGQGNEQFF. The full variable domain, rest sourced from reference TRBV2 and TRBJ2-1, is EPEVTQTPSHQVTQMGQEVILRCVPISNHLYFYWYRQILGQKVEFLVSFYNNEISEKSEIFDDQFSVERPDGSNFTLKIRSTKLEDSAMYFCASSPGQGNEQFFGPGTRLTVL.

The rearrangement uses TRBV6-5 and TRBJ1-5, with TRBD1 matching over 7 bases. This CDR3 contains 14 residues. Germline CDR1 is MNHEY and CDR2 is SVGAGI. With V trimmed by 4 bases and J by 6 bases, 6 bases remained unmatched. The CDR3 DNA reads as TGTGCCAGCAGTTCCGGACAGGCAACTCAGCCCCAGCATTTT. Its protein product is CASSSGQATQPQHF.

The gene calls are TRBV5-1 and TRBJ1-1, with D hard to call. V lost 4 bases, J lost 4 bases, and 14 bases lay in between. CDR3 length equals 14 residues. Germline V gene sequence: CDR1 SGHRS, CDR2 YFSETQ. CDR3 protein: CASSPRWGGTEAFF. CDR3 sequence (DNA): TGCGCCAGCAGCCCCCGGTGGGGAGGCACTGAAGCTTTCTTT.

The rearrangement links TRBV5-1 to TRBJ2-7, with D tentatively TRBD1 (5 bases). Trimming stripped 4 bases from V and 0 bases from J, with 11 bases between. This CDR3 spans 14 amino acids. The germline CDR1 and CDR2 sequences are SGHRS and YFSETQ. The CDR3 DNA sequence: TGCGCCAGCAGCGTGACAGTGAGCTCCTACGAGCAGTACTTC. Protein sequence: CASSVTVSSYEQYF.